A selection of T cell receptor beta chains follows, all from one sample in a study of relationships among human T cell subsets. In TCRdb, the multiplex PCR reads were re-called with MiXCR into one record per CDR3 protein. The sample has several thousand distinct CDR3 sequences, 45% to 65% seen once. Sequencing was done on a sample of memory T cells sorted from blood. All receptors derive from a middle-aged man in good health. The CDR3 runs from the conserved cysteine through the conserved F or W. A D gene is named only where the DNA matches it firmly. Rows give clone size only sometimes, using once, few, many, or a class for an expanded clone.

TRBJ2-5 | - | TRBV14 | - | CASSQLQGTQETQYF | TGTGCCAGCAGCCAGCTACAGGGAACCCAAGAGACCCAGTACTTC
TRBJ2-1 | - | TRBV28 | TRBD1 | CASSSDRVNEQFF | TGTGCCAGCAGTTCGGACAGGGTCAATGAGCAGTTCTTC
TRBJ2-4 | - | TRBV28 | - | CASSFGGRGNIQYF | TGTGCCAGCAGTTTTGGAGGTCGGGGAAACATTCAGTACTTC
TRBJ2-7 | - | TRBV6-6 | TRBD2 | CASRAGTSGRALSSEQYF | TGTGCCAGCAGGGCCGGGACTAGCGGGAGGGCCTTAAGCTCCGAGCAGTACTTC
TRBJ2-7 | - | TRBV5-4 | - | CASSFGAGHRALIYEQDF | TGCGCCAGCAGCTTTGGAGCGGGACACCGCGCCCTCATCTACGAGCAGGACTTC
TRBJ2-3 | - | TRBV7-8 | - | CASSRPSTDTQYF | TGTGCCAGCAGCCGACCTAGCACAGATACGCAGTATTTT
TRBJ2-2 | few | TRBV11-2 | - | CASSRGGRVPTGELFF | TGTGCCAGCAGCCGAGGGGGTAGGGTACCCACCGGGGAGCTGTTTTTT
TRBJ2-1 | - | TRBV5-4 | TRBD2 | CASSLTSGSINEQFF | TGTGCCAGCAGCTTGACTAGCGGGAGTATCAATGAGCAGTTCTTC
TRBJ1-1 | - | TRBV10-3 | - | CAISEPIGGTEAFF | TGTGCCATCAGTGAGCCAATCGGGGGGACTGAAGCTTTCTTT
TRBJ2-1 | few | TRBV10-2 | TRBD2 | CATRLAGNNEQFF | TGCGCCACCCGACTAGCGGGCAACAATGAGCAGTTCTTC
TRBJ2-3 | - | TRBV10-3 | TRBD1 | CAISDRDIQGQYF | TGTGCCATCAGCGACAGGGATATTCAGGGGCAGTATTTT
TRBJ1-2 | - | TRBV6-6 | - | CASSLDSLYGYTF | TGTGCCAGCAGTTTGGACAGTCTATATGGCTACACCTTC
TRBJ2-7 | - | TRBV20-1 | - | CSLEVLSNEQYF | TGCAGTCTCGAGGTCCTTTCTAATGAGCAGTACTTC
TRBJ2-3 | - | TRBV2 | - | CASSVTTKSTDTQYF | TGTGCCAGCAGTGTCACGACAAAAAGCACAGATACGCAGTATTTT
TRBJ2-5 | - | TRBV29-1 | - | CSVREETQYF | TGCAGCGTCAGGGAGGAGACCCAGTACTTC
TRBJ1-3 | once | TRBV27 | - | CASRGLPRAGSSGNTIYF | TGTGCCAGCAGGGGCCTACCTCGAGCAGGGAGCTCTGGAAACACCATATATTTT
TRBJ1-5 | few | TRBV30 | TRBD1 | CAWSSGQGSNQPQHF | TGTGCCTGGAGCTCTGGACAGGGTTCCAATCAGCCCCAGCATTTT
TRBJ2-5 | - | TRBV7-9 | - | CASSIALGDKETQYF | TGTGCCAGCAGCATAGCGCTAGGGGACAAGGAGACCCAGTACTTC
TRBJ2-1 | once | TRBV30 | TRBD2 | CACKRGAYNEQFF | TGTGCCTGCAAGCGGGGGGCCTACAATGAGCAGTTCTTC
TRBJ1-1 | - | TRBV28 | - | CASSLSEPEAFF | TGTGCCAGCAGTTTATCGGAACCTGAAGCTTTCTTT
TRBJ2-1 | - | TRBV11-2 | - | CASSLDPGEAEQFF | TGTGCCAGCAGCTTAGATCCGGGGGAGGCTGAGCAGTTCTTC
TRBJ2-3 | - | TRBV5-1 | - | CASSYRQGTDTQYF | TGCGCCAGCAGCTACCGACAGGGCACAGATACGCAGTATTTT
TRBJ2-3 | - | TRBV27 | - | CASSPWSNTDTQYF | TGTGCCAGCAGTCCCTGGTCCAACACAGATACGCAGTATTTT
TRBJ1-2 | few | TRBV12-3/TRBV12-4 | - | CASSFARLNLGYTF | TGTGCCAGCAGTTTCGCCAGACTGAACTTGGGCTACACCTTC
TRBJ2-5 | - | TRBV11-2 | - | CASSLDWQETQYF | TGTGCCAGCAGCTTAGATTGGCAAGAGACCCAGTACTTC
TRBJ2-6 | - | TRBV27 | TRBD1 | CASRQGAINGANVLTF | TGTGCCAGCAGACAGGGGGCGATTAATGGGGCCAACGTCCTGACTTTC
TRBJ2-5 | - | TRBV5-1 | - | CASSLVGQGETQYF | TGCGCCAGCAGCTTGGTGGGCCAGGGGGAGACCCAGTACTTC
TRBJ2-3 | - | TRBV12-3/TRBV12-4 | - | CASRRKDTQYF | TGTGCCAGCAGGCGCAAGGATACGCAGTATTTT
TRBJ2-7 | - | TRBV7-9 | - | CASSLMTHEQYF | TGTGCCAGCAGCTTAATGACCCACGAGCAGTACTTC
TRBJ2-5 | - | TRBV7-7 | - | CASSLGRGGQETQYF | TGTGCTAGCAGCTTAGGGCGCGGAGGGCAAGAGACCCAGTACTTC
TRBJ2-5 | few | TRBV12-3/TRBV12-4 | TRBD1 | CASSLGGQGQETQYF | TGTGCCAGCAGTTTAGGGGGACAGGGGCAAGAGACCCAGTACTTC
TRBJ2-1 | few | TRBV5-1 | - | CASSLAGTGTGEQFF | TGCGCCAGCAGCTTGGCCGGGACGGGGACGGGTGAGCAGTTCTTC
TRBJ2-1 | - | TRBV5-1 | TRBD1 | CASSLGQGTYNEQFF | TGCGCCAGCAGCTTAGGACAGGGAACCTACAATGAGCAGTTCTTC
TRBJ2-3 | - | TRBV4-1 | - | CASSQGGGTGLRDTQYF | TGCGCCAGCAGCCAAGGAGGGGGAACAGGGTTGAGAGATACGCAGTATTTT
TRBJ2-7 | few | TRBV29-1 | TRBD2 | CSVYKGLADPYEQYF | TGCAGCGTGTACAAGGGACTAGCGGACCCCTACGAGCAGTACTTC
TRBJ1-2 | - | TRBV28 | - | CASKRGGYGYTF | TGTGCCAGCAAAAGGGGGGGCTATGGCTACACCTTC
TRBJ2-7 | - | TRBV29-1 | - | CSVGGGYEQYF | TGCAGCGTAGGAGGGGGCTACGAGCAGTACTTC
TRBJ1-2 | - | TRBV10-3 | TRBD1 | CAISETGTGYGYTF | TGTGCCATCAGTGAAACCGGGACAGGGTATGGCTACACCTTC
TRBJ1-6 | - | TRBV6-1 | TRBD1 | CASSDTFTGTGSKPLHF | TGTGCCAGCAGTGACACCTTTACTGGGACAGGGTCAAAGCCCCTCCACTTT
TRBJ2-7 | - | TRBV29-1 | TRBD1 | CSGEDRGEQYF | TGCAGCGGGGAAGACAGGGGCGAGCAGTACTTC
TRBJ2-5 | once | TRBV7-6 | - | CASSPSQETQYF | TGTGCCAGCAGCCCCAGCCAAGAGACCCAGTACTTC
TRBJ2-5 | - | TRBV7-8 | - | CASSLQANQETQYF | TGTGCCAGCAGCTTACAAGCGAACCAAGAGACCCAGTACTTC
TRBJ2-7 | - | TRBV6-1 | TRBD2 | CAGGGLYEQYF | TGTGCCGGCGGGGGACTCTACGAGCAGTACTTC
TRBJ2-3 | - | TRBV28 | TRBD2 | CASSPGGASTDTQYF | TGTGCCAGCAGTCCCGGGGGGGCATCCACAGATACGCAGTATTTT
TRBJ2-3 | - | TRBV20-1 | TRBD2 | CSARMAGGPAQYF | TGCAGTGCTAGAATGGCGGGGGGGCCTGCGCAGTATTTT
TRBJ2-5 | - | TRBV5-4 | - | CASSLRGSQETQYF | TGCGCCAGCAGCTTGAGAGGGAGCCAAGAGACCCAGTACTTC
TRBJ1-5 | - | TRBV11-1 | TRBD1 | CASSLGTGVNQPQHF | TGTGCCAGCAGCTTAGGGACAGGGGTCAATCAGCCCCAGCATTTT
TRBJ2-2 | - | TRBV11-2 | TRBD1 | CASSLSRGLDTGELFF | TGTGCCAGCAGCCTGTCCAGGGGGCTCGACACCGGGGAGCTGTTTTTT
TRBJ1-5 | - | TRBV19 | - | CASRGLQGQPQHF | TGTGCCAGTAGGGGGTTACAGGGTCAGCCCCAGCATTTT
TRBJ1-1 | - | TRBV11-2 | - | CASSLAPMSNTEAFF | TGTGCCAGCAGCTTAGCCCCGATGTCGAACACTGAAGCTTTCTTT
TRBJ2-5 | few | TRBV11-2 | - | CASSPRETQYF | TGTGCCAGCAGCCCCAGAGAGACCCAGTACTTC
TRBJ1-2 | few | TRBV7-9 | - | CASSQLAEGYTF | TGTGCCAGCAGCCAACTGGCAGAGGGCTACACCTTC
TRBJ1-5 | - | TRBV29-1 | - | CSPPGGLQPQHF | TGCAGCCCCCCGGGAGGGCTTCAGCCCCAGCATTTT
TRBJ1-3 | - | TRBV9 | - | CASSVDEEMRNTIYF | TGTGCCAGCAGCGTCGACGAGGAGATGCGAAACACCATATATTTT
TRBJ1-2 | - | TRBV7-7 | TRBD1 | CASSSPMTGGSGYTF | TGTGCTAGCAGCTCCCCAATGACAGGGGGCTCTGGCTACACCTTC
TRBJ1-1 | few | TRBV12-3/TRBV12-4 | - | CASRKSLNTEAFF | TGTGCCAGCAGGAAATCTTTGAACACTGAAGCTTTCTTT
TRBJ2-1 | - | TRBV18 | TRBD2 | CASSRTSGDYNEQFF | TGTGCCAGCTCCCGGACTAGCGGAGACTACAATGAGCAGTTCTTC